This T cell receptor (beta chain) was recorded in a study of blood T cell repertoires in COVID-19 (dated by TCRdb to about 2020). Study-wide context: Samples from collaborators originated in the United States, Italy and Spain and spanned both the acute and convalescent phases of COVID-19. The material from the prospective study consisted of cDNA or gDNA derived from T cells, B-cell-depleted T cells, or PBMCs. Deeply sampled blood TCRbeta repertoires from subjects exposed to, actively infected with, or recovered from COVID-19 were included in the dataset. The repertoires were made available in a free public database intended to serve as a resource for research on the immune response to SARS-CoV-2. The samples were drawn from two sources: the first 160 participants of the ongoing ImmuneRACE study, and 1,200 or so subjects contributed by 6 global collaborators. Sample metadata almost always included a de-identified subject ID, COVID-19 status, age in years and sex. Where available, HLA class I and class II types were taken from metadata supplied by the sample provider and were not determined by assay-based typing. Overall results and qualifications from the work: Clinical and demographic metadata were provided uncurated, with the amount varying by source and participant.

Each collaborating institution followed its own protocols to collect whole blood in K2EDTA tubes. For TCRbeta analysis, collaborators shipped samples in one of three forms: frozen whole blood, isolated PBMCs, or DNA extracted from either of those sample types. TCRbeta CDR3 regions were amplified from genomic DNA by means of the immunoSEQ Assay, a bias-controlled multiplex PCR. Concerning the study's data processing: Nucleated cell counts per sample were estimated from amplification of reference gene primers within the assay. To quantify the absolute abundance of each unique TCRbeta CDR3 rearrangement, sequence reads were collapsed and filtered. Productive Simpson clonality was computed per sample as the square root of Simpson's diversity index over productive rearrangements. TCRdb's version of the immuneACCESS table is confined to in-frame rearrangements and falls short of the full clone set. An unresolved V gene accounts for under half of the shortfall where checked; the remainder is of unknown origin. That table gives V, J and clone size, and the DNA gave D and trimming. The sample table lists more than 75,000 clones, roughly 90% of them with a count of one. The leading ten clones occupy roughly 2.1% of the sample.

A word on this clone: Its specific antigen is unknown. No clone much larger than this one lies a single base away; base qualities are absent.

Input material: peripheral blood. The receptor was derived from a man aged 45-65 years with acute or convalescent COVID-19.

The CDR3 protein: CASSATGDPEAFF. The DNA sequence is as follows: TGTGCCAGCAGCGCTACAGGGGATCCTGAAGCTTTCTTT. The rearrangement joined TRBV9 to TRBJ1-1, and TRBD1 matches 7 of the central bases. Clipping removes 3 bases from V and 6 bases from J, with 5 as the unmatched junction base count. In the germline V gene, CDR1 corresponds to SGDLS and CDR2 to YYNGEE. Inclusive of the bounding cysteine and phenylalanine, the CDR3 is 13 residues long. Left in the record is the CDR3 DNA by itself, 39 bases read in frame from the first base.